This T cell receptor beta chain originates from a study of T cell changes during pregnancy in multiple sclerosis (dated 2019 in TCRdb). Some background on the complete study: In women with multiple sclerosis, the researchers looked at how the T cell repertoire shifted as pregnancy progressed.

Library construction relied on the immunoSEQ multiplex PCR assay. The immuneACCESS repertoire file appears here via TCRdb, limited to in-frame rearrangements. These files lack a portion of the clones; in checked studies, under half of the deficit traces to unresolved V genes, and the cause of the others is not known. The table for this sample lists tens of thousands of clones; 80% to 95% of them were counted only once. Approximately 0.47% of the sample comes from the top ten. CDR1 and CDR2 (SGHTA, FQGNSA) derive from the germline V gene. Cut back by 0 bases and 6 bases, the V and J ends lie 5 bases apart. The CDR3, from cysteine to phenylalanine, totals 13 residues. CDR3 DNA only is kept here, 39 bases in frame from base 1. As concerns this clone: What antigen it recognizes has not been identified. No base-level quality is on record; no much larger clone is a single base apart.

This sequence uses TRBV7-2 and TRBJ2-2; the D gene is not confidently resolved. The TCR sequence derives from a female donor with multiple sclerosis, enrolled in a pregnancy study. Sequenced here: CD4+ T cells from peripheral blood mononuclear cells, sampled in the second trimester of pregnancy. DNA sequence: TGTGCCAGCAGCTTAGCGTTCTCCGGGGAGCTGTTTTTT. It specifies CASSLAFSGELFF.